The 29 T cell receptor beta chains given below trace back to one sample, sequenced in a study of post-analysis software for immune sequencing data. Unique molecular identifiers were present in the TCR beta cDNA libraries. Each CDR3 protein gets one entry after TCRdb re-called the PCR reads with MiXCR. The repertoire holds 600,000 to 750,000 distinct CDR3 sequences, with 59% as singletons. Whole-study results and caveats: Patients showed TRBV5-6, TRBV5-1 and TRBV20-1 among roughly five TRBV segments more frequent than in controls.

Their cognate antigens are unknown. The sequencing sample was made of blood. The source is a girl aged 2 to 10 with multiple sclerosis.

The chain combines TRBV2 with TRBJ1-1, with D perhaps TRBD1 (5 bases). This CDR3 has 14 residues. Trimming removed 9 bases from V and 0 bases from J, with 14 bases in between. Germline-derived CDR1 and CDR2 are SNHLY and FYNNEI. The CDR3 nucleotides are TGTGCCAGTGCTTTAGGGGAAGTGAACACTGAAGCTTTCTTT. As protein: CASALGEVNTEAFF. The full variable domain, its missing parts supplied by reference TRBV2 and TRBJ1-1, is EPEVTQTPSHQVTQMGQEVILRCVPISNHLYFYWYRQILGQKVEFLVSFYNNEISEKSEIFDDQFSVERPDGSNFTLKIRSTKLEDSAMYFCASALGEVNTEAFFGQGTRLTVV.

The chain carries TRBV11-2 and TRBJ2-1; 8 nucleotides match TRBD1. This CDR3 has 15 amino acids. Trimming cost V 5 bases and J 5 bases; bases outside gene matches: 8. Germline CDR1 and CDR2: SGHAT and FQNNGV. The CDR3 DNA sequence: TGTGCCAGCAGCGCAGGGGGCGCGGTTGACAATGAGCAGTTCTTC. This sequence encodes CASSAGGAVDNEQFF.

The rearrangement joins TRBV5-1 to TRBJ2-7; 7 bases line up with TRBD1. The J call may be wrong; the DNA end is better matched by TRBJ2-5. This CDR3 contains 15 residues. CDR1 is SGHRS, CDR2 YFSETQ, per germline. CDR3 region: CASSLASTGKETQYF. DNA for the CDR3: TGCGCCAGCAGCTTGGCCTCGACAGGGAAAGAGACCCAGTACTTC.

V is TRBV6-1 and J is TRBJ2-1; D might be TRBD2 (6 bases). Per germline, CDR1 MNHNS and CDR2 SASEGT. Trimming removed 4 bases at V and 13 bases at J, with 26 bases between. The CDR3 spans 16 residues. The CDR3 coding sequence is TGTGCCAGCAGTGTTTGGGCTAGCGATCCGATAAAGGCACAGTTCTTC. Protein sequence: CASSVWASDPIKAQFF.

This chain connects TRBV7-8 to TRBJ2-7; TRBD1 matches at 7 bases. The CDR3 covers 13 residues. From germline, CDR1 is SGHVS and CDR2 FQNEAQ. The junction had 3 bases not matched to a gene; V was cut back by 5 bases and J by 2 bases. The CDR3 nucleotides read TGTGCCAGCAGCCGGGACAGTACCTACGAGCAGTACTTC. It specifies CASSRDSTYEQYF.

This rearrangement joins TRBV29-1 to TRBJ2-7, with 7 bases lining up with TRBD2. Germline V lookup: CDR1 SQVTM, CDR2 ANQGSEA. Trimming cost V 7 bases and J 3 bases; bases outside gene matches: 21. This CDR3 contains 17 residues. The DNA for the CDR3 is TGCAGCGCTAAACGTGCGAGGGGAGGGGTCGGCAACTACGAGCAGTACTTC. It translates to CSAKRARGGVGNYEQYF.

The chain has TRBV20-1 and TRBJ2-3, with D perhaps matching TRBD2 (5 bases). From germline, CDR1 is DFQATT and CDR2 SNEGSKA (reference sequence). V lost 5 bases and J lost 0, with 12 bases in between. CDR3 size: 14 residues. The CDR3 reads CSARTSRSTDTQYF. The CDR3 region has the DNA TGCAGTGCTCGAACTAGTCGGAGCACAGATACGCAGTATTTT.

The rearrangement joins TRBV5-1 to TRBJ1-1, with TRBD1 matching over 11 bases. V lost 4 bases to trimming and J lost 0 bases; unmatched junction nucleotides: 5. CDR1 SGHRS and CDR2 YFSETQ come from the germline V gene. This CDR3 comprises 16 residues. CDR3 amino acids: CASSLGQGAVNTEAFF. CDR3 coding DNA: TGCGCCAGCAGCCTAGGACAGGGGGCGGTGAACACTGAAGCTTTCTTT.

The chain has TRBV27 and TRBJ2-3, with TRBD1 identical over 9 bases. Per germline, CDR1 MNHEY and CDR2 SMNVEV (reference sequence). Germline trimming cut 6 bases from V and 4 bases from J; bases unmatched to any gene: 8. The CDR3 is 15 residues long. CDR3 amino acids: CASRGRTGGADTQYF. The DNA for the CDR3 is TGTGCCAGCAGGGGAAGAACAGGGGGCGCAGATACGCAGTATTTT.

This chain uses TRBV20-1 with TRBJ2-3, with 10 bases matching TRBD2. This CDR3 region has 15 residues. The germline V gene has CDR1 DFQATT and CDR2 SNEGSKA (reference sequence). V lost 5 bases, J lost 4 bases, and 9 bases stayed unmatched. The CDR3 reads CSALAGVSGSDTQYF. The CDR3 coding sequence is TGCAGTGCTCTAGCGGGAGTTTCAGGCTCAGATACGCAGTATTTT.

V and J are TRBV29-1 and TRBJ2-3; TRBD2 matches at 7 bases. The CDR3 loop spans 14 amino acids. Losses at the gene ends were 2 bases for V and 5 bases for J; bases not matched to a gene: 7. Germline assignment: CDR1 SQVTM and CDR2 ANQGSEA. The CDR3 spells CSVEMGGRGDTQYF. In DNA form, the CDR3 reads TGCAGCGTTGAAATGGGGGGGAGGGGAGATACGCAGTATTTT.

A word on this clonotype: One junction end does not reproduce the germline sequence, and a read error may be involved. CDR3 loop: CASRSPRSGGTDTRYF. DNA of the CDR3: TGTGCCAGCAGGAGTCCGCGTAGCGGGGGCACAGATACGCGGTATTTT. The V gene is TRBV6-2 or TRBV6-3, the J gene TRBJ2-3; 9 positions agree with TRBD2. In germline, CDR1 is MNHEY, CDR2 SVGEGT. The CDR3 is made up of 16 amino acids.

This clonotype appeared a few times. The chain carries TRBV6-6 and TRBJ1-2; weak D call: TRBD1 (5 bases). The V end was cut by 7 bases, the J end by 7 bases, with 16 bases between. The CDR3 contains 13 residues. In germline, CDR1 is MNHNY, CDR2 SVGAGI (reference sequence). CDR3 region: CASIRAGMSGYTF. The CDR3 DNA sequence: TGTGCCAGCATACGCGCAGGGATGAGTGGCTACACCTTC.

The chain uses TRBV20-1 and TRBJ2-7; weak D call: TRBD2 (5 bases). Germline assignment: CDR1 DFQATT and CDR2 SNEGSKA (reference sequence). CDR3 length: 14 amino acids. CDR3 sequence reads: CSASSSISSYEQYF. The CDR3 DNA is TGCAGCGCGTCTAGCTCTATAAGCTCCTACGAGCAGTACTTC.

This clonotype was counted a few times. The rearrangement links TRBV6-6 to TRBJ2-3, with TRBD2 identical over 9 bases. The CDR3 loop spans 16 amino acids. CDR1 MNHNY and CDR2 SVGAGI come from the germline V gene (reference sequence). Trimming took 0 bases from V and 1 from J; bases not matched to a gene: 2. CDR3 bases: TGTGCCAGCAGTTACTCTAGACTAGCGGGCACAGATACGCAGTATTTT. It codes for CASSYSRLAGTDTQYF.

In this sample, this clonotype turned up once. CDR3 sequence reads: CASTTGGGTTEAFF. CDR3 bases: TGTGCCAGCACGACAGGGGGGGGTACGACTGAAGCTTTCTTT. The chain is built from TRBV12-3 or TRBV12-4 and TRBJ1-1, with 9 bases lining up with TRBD1. With V trimmed by 7 bases and J by 5 bases, 8 bases remained unmatched. CDR3 length equals 14 residues.

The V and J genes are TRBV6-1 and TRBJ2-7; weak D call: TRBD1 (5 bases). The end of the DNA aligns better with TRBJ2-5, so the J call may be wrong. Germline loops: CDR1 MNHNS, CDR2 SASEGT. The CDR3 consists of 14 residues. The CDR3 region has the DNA TGTGCCAGCAGTGACTCCAGGGAAAGGGAGACCCAGTACTTC. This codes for CASSDSRERETQYF.

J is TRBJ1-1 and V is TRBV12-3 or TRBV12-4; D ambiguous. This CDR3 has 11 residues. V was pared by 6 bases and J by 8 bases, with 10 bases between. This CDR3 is CASSRRIEAFF. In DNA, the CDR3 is TGTGCCAGCAGCAGACGGATCGAAGCTTTCTTT.

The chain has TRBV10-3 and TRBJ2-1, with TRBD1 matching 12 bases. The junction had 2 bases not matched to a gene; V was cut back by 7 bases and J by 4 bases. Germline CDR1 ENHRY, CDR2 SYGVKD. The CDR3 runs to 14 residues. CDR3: CAIKGQGAYNEQFF. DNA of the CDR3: TGTGCCATCAAGGGACAGGGGGCTTACAATGAGCAGTTCTTC.

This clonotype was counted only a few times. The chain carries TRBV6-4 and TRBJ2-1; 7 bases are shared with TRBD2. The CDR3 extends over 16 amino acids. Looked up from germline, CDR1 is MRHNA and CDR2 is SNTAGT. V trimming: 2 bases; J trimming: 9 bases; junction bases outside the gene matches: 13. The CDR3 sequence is CASSDPWTRALGEQFF. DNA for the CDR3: TGTGCCAGCAGTGACCCGTGGACTAGGGCTTTGGGTGAGCAGTTCTTC.

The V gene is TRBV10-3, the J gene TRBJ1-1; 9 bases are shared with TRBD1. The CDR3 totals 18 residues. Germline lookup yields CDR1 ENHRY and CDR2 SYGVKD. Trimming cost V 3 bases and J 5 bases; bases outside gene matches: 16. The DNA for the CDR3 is TGTGCCATCAGTGAAGACAGGGGGTTTCTAGGATCGAGAACTGAAGCTTTCTTT. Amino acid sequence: CAISEDRGFLGSRTEAFF.

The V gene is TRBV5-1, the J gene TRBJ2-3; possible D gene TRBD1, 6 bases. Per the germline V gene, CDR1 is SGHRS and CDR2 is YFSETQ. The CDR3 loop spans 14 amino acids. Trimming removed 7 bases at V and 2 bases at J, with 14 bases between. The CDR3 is CASSTGRNTDTQYF. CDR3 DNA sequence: TGCGCCAGCTCTACAGGGCGTAACACAGATACGCAGTATTTT.

In DNA, the CDR3 is TGTGCCAGCCGCCGGAGACTGGTGAACACTGAAGCTTTCTTT. Translating gives CASRRRLVNTEAFF. The rearrangement joins TRBV2 to TRBJ1-1; D gene unclear. Germline CDR1 SNHLY, CDR2 FYNNEI. V was shortened by 8 bases and J by 0 bases, with 13 bases between the two germline ends. The CDR3 is 14 residues long. Looking up the rest from reference TRBV2 and TRBJ1-1 gives the full variable domain: EPEVTQTPSHQVTQMGQEVILRCVPISNHLYFYWYRQILGQKVEFLVSFYNNEISEKSEIFDDQFSVERPDGSNFTLKIRSTKLEDSAMYFCASRRRLVNTEAFFGQGTRLTVV.

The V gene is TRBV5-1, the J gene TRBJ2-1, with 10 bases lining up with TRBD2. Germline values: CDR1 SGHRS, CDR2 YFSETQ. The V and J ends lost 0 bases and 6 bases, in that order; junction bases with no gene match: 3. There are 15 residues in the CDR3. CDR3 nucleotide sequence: TGCGCCAGCAGCTTGGGATCTAGCGGGGGCAATGAGCAGTTCTTC. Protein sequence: CASSLGSSGGNEQFF.

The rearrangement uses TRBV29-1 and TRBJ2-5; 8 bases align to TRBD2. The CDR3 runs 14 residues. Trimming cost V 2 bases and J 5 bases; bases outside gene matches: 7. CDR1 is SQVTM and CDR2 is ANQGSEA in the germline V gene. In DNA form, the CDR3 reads TGCAGCGTTGAAAACTTGGGACTAGGGGAGACCCAGTACTTC. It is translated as CSVENLGLGETQYF.

The DNA of the CDR3 is TGCAGTGCTAGACCCCCTAACAGGGACTCTTCCCAAGAGACCCAGTACTTC. It specifies CSARPPNRDSSQETQYF. The rearrangement links TRBV20-1 to TRBJ2-5; perhaps D is TRBD1 or TRBD2 (6 bases each). V lost 2 bases, J lost 1 base, and 20 bases lay in between. The germline V gene has CDR1 DFQATT and CDR2 SNEGSKA (reference sequence). This CDR3 comprises 17 residues.

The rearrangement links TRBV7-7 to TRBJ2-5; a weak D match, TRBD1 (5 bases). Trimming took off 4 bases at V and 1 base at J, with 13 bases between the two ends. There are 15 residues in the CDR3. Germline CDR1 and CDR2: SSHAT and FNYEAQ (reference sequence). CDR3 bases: TGTGCCAGCAGCTCGTTCCCCCAGGGCCAAGAGACCCAGTACTTC. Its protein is CASSSFPQGQETQYF.

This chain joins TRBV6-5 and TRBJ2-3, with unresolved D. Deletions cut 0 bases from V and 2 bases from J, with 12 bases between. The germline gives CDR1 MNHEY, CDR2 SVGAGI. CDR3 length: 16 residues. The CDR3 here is CASSYSSAQSTDTQYF. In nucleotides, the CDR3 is TGTGCCAGCAGTTACTCGTCTGCACAGTCCACAGATACGCAGTATTTT.

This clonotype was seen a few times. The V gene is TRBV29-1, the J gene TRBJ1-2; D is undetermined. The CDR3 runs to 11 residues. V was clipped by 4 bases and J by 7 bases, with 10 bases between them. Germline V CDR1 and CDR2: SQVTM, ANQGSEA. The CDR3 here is CSVGRAGGYTF. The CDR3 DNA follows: TGCAGCGTTGGGAGGGCAGGTGGCTACACCTTC. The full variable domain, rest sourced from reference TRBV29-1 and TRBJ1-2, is SAVISQKPSRDICQRGTSLTIQCQVDSQVTMMFWYRQQPGQSLTLIATANQGSEATYESGFVIDKFPISRPNLTFSTLTVSNMSPEDSSIYLCSVGRAGGYTFGSGTRLTVV.